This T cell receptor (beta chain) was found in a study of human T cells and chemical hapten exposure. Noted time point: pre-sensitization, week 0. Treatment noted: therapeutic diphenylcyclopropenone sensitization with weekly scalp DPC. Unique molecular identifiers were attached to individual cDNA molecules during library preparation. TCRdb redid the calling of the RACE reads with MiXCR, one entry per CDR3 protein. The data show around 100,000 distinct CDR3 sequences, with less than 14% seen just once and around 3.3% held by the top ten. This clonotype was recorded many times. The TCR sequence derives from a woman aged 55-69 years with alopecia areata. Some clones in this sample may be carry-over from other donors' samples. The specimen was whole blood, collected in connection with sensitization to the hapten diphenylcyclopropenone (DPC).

The chain's CDR3 is CASSLPAGGSYEQYF. DNA for the CDR3: TGCGCCAGCAGCTTGCCGGCGGGGGGTTCCTACGAGCAGTACTTC. The V gene is TRBV5-1, the J gene TRBJ2-7; TRBD2 agrees at 8 bases. The CDR3 is made up of 15 amino acids. Germline V lookup: CDR1 SGHRS, CDR2 YFSETQ. J gave up 1 base and V 1 base, and 4 bases lay outside the gene matches.